The 16 T cell receptor beta chains below all came from one sample that was sequenced in a study of blood T cells in healthy people across ages. A sample-barcoded 5' primer and a J-beta primer mix were used in a second PCR of roughly 7 to 11 cycles. TCRdb itself ran the 5' RACE reads through MiXCR, one entry per CDR3 protein. In the table there are roughly 1,500,000 distinct CDR3 sequences, about 32% of which are singletons. The sequenced sample was blood. These receptors were collected from a woman in her twenties or thirties in good health.

V is TRBV6-1 and J is TRBJ1-6; TRBD1 agrees at 7 bases. The J segment lost 6 bases and the V segment lost 6 bases, leaving 5 bases of the junction unmatched. Germline V gene sequence: CDR1 MNHNS, CDR2 SASEGT. The CDR3 is 14 residues long. As DNA, the CDR3 is TGTGCCAGCAGACGAGACAGGGTTAATTCACCCCTCCACTTT. Translating gives CASRRDRVNSPLHF.

This clonotype has more than one count but fewer than ten. The genes are TRBV12-5 and TRBJ2-7, with TRBD1 as a possible D gene (5 bases). This CDR3 spans 13 amino acids. Trimming took off 7 bases at V and 3 bases at J, with 13 bases between the two ends. Germline CDR1 and CDR2: LGHNT and FRNRAP. The CDR3 region is CASAPDTYYEQYF. CDR3 coding DNA: TGTGCTAGTGCCCCGGACACCTACTACGAGCAGTACTTC. Filled out from reference TRBV12-5 and TRBJ2-7, the complete variable domain reads DARVTQTPRHKVTEMGQEVTMRCQPILGHNTVFWYRQTMMQGLELLAYFRNRAPLDDSGMPKDRFSAEMPDATLATLKIQPSEPRDSAVYFCASAPDTYYEQYFGPGTRLTVT.

Judged by abundance, this clonotype is medium-sized. The chain recombines TRBV20-1 with TRBJ2-3, with TRBD2 matching over 11 bases. The CDR3 spans 14 residues. Germline CDR1 DFQATT, CDR2 SNEGSKA (reference sequence). Trimming at V came to 2 bases and at J to 6 bases, leaving 4 bases not matched to a gene. CDR3 nucleotide sequence: TGCAGTGCTAGAAATAGCGGGGGGGCGGATACGCAGTATTTT. The encoded protein is CSARNSGGADTQYF.

This clonotype occurred a few times. The chain couples TRBV20-1 to TRBJ2-7, with 12 bases aligning to TRBD2. Germline CDR1 DFQATT, CDR2 SNEGSKA (reference sequence). V lost 8 bases to trimming and J lost 4 bases; unmatched junction nucleotides: 15. The CDR3 length is 16 residues. CDR3 region: CSPPPASGREQYEQYF. The CDR3 region has the DNA TGCAGTCCCCCCCCGGCTAGCGGGAGGGAGCAGTACGAGCAGTACTTC.

This rearrangement joins TRBV5-1 to TRBJ2-4; TRBD1 is a possible D gene (5 bases). The germline gives CDR1 SGHRS, CDR2 YFSETQ. The CDR3 runs 16 residues. V was trimmed by 3 bases and J by 7 bases, leaving 20 bases between them. The CDR3 reads CASSSSSPTPGNIQYF. The CDR3 nucleotides are TGCGCCAGCAGCTCGTCCAGCCCCACCCCAGGGAACATTCAGTACTTC.

V usage is TRBV15 and J usage is TRBJ2-3; 9 positions agree with TRBD2. The CDR3 sequence is 16 residues long. The ends lost 1 base at V and 4 bases at J; junction bases unmatched: 6. Germline values: CDR1 LNHNV, CDR2 YYDKDF (reference sequence). CDR3: CATSRVLAGVSDTQYF. The CDR3 bases are TGTGCCACCAGCAGAGTTTTAGCGGGAGTTTCAGATACGCAGTATTTT.

This chain uses TRBV3-1 with TRBJ1-2; 7 positions match TRBD1. The CDR3 spans 15 residues. Germline V gene sequence: CDR1 LGHDT, CDR2 YNNKEL (reference sequence). V shed 0 bases and J 3 bases; nucleotides not matched to a gene: 4. CDR3 DNA sequence: TGTGCCAGCAGCCAAGATCAGACAGGGTACTATGGCTACACCTTC. This gives the protein CASSQDQTGYYGYTF.

This clonotype was seen more than once but under ten times. The genes are TRBV7-6 and TRBJ2-7; 16 bases line up with TRBD2. The CDR3 is 17 amino acids. Germline-derived CDR1 and CDR2 are SGHVS and FNYEAQ. V was clipped by 5 bases and J by 7 bases; unmatched bases: 11. The CDR3 protein is CASSIPGTSGGAREQYF. CDR3 sequence (DNA): TGTGCCAGCAGCATCCCCGGGACTAGCGGGGGGGCGAGAGAGCAGTACTTC. Full variable domain (missing parts from reference TRBV7-6 and TRBJ2-7): GAGVSQSPRYKVTKRGQDVALRCDPISGHVSLYWYRQALGQGPEFLTYFNYEAQQDKSGLPNDRFSAERPEGSISTLTIQRTEQRDSAMYRCASSIPGTSGGAREQYFGPGTRLTVT.

As regards this clonotype: This clone may be a read error of a much larger clone one base away. V and J are TRBV6-5 and TRBJ2-1, with a weak D call TRBD1 (5 bases). CDR1 is MNHEY, CDR2 SVGAGI, per germline. This CDR3 has 13 residues. The CDR3 is CAGSVQGYNEQFF. CDR3 nucleotides: TGTGCCGGCAGTGTTCAGGGCTACAATGAGCAGTTCTTC.

This chain uses TRBV3-1 with TRBJ2-1; 10 bases line up with TRBD2. V shed 1 base, J shed 4 bases, and the junction held 10 bases outside the gene matches. Germline values: CDR1 LGHDT, CDR2 YNNKEL (reference sequence). CDR3 length equals 18 residues. CDR3 amino acids: CASSQGHFSGRPYNEQFF. DNA of the CDR3: TGTGCCAGCAGCCAAGGGCACTTTAGCGGGAGGCCATACAATGAGCAGTTCTTC.

The chain carries TRBV4-1 and TRBJ2-5; TRBD2 is a possible D gene (6 bases). The length of the CDR3 is 17 residues. CDR1 and CDR2 from the germline V gene are MGHRA and YSYEKL. With 2 bases removed from V and 11 bases from J, the gap between germline ends came to 27 bases. The CDR3 DNA is TGCGCCAGCAGCCAACCGGTCGGGTTGGCGGGGTCTAGGGAGCAGTACTTC. Encoded protein: CASSQPVGLAGSREQYF.

This chain uses TRBV29-1 with TRBJ1-1; 7 bases line up with TRBD1. The trim removed 7 bases at V and 5 bases at J, leaving 7 bases unmatched. Germline values: CDR1 SQVTM, CDR2 ANQGSEA. The CDR3 covers 12 residues. For the CDR3, the DNA is TGCAGCGACGTACAGGGGATGACTGAAGCTTTCTTT. Protein sequence: CSDVQGMTEAFF.

The genes are TRBV9 and TRBJ2-3; D not certain. The CDR3 runs to 12 residues. V lost 2 bases and J lost 6, with 7 bases in between. CDR1 and CDR2 from the germline V gene are SGDLS and YYNGEE. The chain's CDR3 is CASSVQEDTQYF. In DNA form, the CDR3 reads TGTGCCAGCAGCGTCCAGGAGGATACGCAGTATTTT. Full variable domain (outside the CDR3, taken from reference TRBV9 and TRBJ2-3): DSGVTQTPKHLITATGQRVTLRCSPRSGDLSVYWYQQSLDQGLQFLIQYYNGEERAKGNILERFSAQQFPDLHSELNLSSLELGDSALYFCASSVQEDTQYFGPGTRLTVL.

This clonotype was seen a few times. The CDR3 spells CASRLSGQEIYLPQHF. CDR3 DNA: TGTGCCAGCAGACTTTCGGGACAAGAGATATATCTGCCCCAGCATTTT. The rearrangement links TRBV2 to TRBJ1-5; perhaps TRBD1 as D (6 bases). Trimming pared 6 bases from V and 9 bases from J, leaving 24 bases between. This CDR3 comprises 16 residues. Per the germline V gene, CDR1 is SNHLY and CDR2 is FYNNEI.

The V and J genes are TRBV20-1 and TRBJ2-5; 9 bases fit TRBD2. Germline V gene data show CDR1 as DFQATT and CDR2 as SNEGSKA (reference sequence). Trimming took 0 bases from V and 11 from J; bases not matched to a gene: 10. The length of the CDR3 is 14 residues. CDR3 loop: CSARDMRGGNEQYF. The CDR3 nucleotides read TGCAGTGCTAGAGATATGCGGGGGGGCAATGAGCAGTACTTC.

The chain uses TRBV21-1 and TRBJ2-4; the table gives TRBD1 as D, unverified against the DNA. TRBV21-1 is annotated as a pseudogene. The CDR3 extends over 18 amino acids. CDR3 bases: TGTGCCAGCAGCAAAGGCGGACCCCGGGGCAAAAAGAAGAACATTCAGTACTTC. The encoded protein is CASSKGGPRGKKKNIQYF.